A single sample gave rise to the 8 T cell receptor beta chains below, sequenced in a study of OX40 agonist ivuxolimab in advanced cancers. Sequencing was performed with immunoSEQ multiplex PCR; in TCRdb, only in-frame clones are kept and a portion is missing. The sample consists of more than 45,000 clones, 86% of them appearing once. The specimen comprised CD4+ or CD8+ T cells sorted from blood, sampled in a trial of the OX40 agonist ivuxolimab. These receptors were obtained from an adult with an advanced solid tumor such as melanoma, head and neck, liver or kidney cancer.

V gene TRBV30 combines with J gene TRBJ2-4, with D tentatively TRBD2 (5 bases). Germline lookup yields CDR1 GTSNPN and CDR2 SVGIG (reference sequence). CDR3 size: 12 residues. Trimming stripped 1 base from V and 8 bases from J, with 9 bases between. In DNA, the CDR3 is TGTGCCTGGAGTGCCAAGAGGGACATTCAGTACTTC. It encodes CAWSAKRDIQYF.

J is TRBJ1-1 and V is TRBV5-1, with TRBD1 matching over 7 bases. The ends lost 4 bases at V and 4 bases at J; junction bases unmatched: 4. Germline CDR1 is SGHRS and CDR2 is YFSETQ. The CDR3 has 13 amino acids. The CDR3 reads CASSIPGGTEAFF. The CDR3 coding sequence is TGCGCCAGCAGCATCCCAGGGGGCACTGAAGCTTTCTTT.

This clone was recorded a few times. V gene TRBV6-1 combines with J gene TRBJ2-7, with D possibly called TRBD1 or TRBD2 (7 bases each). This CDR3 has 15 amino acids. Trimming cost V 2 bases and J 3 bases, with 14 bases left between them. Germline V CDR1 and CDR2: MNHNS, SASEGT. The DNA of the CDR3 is TGTGCCAGCAGTGAAAGCGGGGACAGTTTCTACGAGCAGTACTTC. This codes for CASSESGDSFYEQYF.

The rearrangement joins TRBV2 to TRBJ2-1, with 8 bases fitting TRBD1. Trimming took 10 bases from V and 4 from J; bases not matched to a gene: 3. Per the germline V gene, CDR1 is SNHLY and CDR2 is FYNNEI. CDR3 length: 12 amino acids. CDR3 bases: TGTGCCATGGGACAGGAGTACAATGAGCAGTTCTTC. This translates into CAMGQEYNEQFF.

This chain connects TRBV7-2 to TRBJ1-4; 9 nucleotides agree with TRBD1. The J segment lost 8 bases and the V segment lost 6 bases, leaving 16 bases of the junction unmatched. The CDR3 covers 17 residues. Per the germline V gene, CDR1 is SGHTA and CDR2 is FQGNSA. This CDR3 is CASREGQGLVVAEKLFF. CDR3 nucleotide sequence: TGTGCCAGCAGGGAAGGACAGGGGCTAGTGGTGGCGGAAAAACTGTTTTTT.

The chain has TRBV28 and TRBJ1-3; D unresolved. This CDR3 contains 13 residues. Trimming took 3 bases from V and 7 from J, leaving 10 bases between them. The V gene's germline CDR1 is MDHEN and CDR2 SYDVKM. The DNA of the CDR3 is TGTGCCAGCAGTTTTGGCAGAGCGAACACCATATATTTT. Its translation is CASSFGRANTIYF.

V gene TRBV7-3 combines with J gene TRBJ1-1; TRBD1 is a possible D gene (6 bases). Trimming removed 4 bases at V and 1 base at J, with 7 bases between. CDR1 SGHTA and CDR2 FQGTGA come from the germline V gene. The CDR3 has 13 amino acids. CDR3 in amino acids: CASSSQGNTEAFF. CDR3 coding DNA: TGTGCCAGCAGCTCACAGGGGAACACTGAAGCTTTCTTT.

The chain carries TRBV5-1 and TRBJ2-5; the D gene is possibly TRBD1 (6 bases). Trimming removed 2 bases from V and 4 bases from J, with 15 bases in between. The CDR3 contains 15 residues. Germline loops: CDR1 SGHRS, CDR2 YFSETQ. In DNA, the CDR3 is TGCGCCAGCAGCTTTGGGGGCCGGATTCGAGAGACCCAGTACTTC. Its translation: CASSFGGRIRETQYF.